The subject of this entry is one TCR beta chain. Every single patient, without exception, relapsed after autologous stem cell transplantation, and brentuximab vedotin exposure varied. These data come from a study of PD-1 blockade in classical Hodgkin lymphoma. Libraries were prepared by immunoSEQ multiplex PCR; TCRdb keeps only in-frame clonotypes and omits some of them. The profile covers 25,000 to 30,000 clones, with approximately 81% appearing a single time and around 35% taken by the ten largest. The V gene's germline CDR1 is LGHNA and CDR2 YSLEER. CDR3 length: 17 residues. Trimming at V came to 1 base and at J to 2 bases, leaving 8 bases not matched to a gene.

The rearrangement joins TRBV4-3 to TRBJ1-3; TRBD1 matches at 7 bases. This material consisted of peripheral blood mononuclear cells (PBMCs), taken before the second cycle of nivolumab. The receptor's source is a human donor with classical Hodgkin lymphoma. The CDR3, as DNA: TGCGCCAGCAGCCAAGGGGGACAGCCGGATACTGGAAACACCATATATTTT. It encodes CASSQGGQPDTGNTIYF.